These T cell receptor beta chains were read from a single sample in a study of cytomegalovirus exposure and HLA in healthy donors. Libraries were prepared by immunoSEQ multiplex PCR; TCRdb keeps only in-frame clonotypes and omits some of them. The sample lists about 250,000 clones, around 80% occurring once. Source material: PBMCs. The source of these receptors is a boy younger than 18 in good health and CMV-seronegative. The CDR3 runs from the conserved cysteine through the conserved F or W. Each record gives: V gene, D gene, clone size, J gene, CDR3 DNA, CDR3 protein. The D gene is left open where the match is weak. Size values are once, few and many counts, or a class for expanded clones, and some rows have none.

TRBV7-9,TRBD1,once,TRBJ1-2,TGTGCCAGCAGCCCTCCGGGACAGGCTGGCTACACCTTC,CASSPPGQAGYTF
TRBV4-1,NA,NA,TRBJ2-1,TGCGCCAGCAGCCGCCCTAATTACAATGAGCAGTTCTTC,CASSRPNYNEQFF
TRBV27,NA,NA,TRBJ2-7,TGTGCCAGCAGTGCCCCCGGACTGGCCTACTACGAGCAGTACTTC,CASSAPGLAYYEQYF
TRBV18,TRBD1,NA,TRBJ1-2,TGTGCCAGCTCACCGGACAGGGGAGCTAACTATGGCTACACCTTC,CASSPDRGANYGYTF
TRBV6-5,NA,NA,TRBJ1-4,TGTGCCAGCAGACCCGTAGGGGCAACTAATGAAAAACTGTTTTTT,CASRPVGATNEKLFF
TRBV6-5,NA,NA,TRBJ1-4,TGTGCCAGCAGTTACCTGGGGGGGGGCAATGAAAAACTGTTCTTT,CASSYLGGGNEKLFF
TRBV11-2,NA,NA,TRBJ1-4,TGTGCCAGCAGCTTTAAGCCGAATGAAAAACTGTTTTTT,CASSFKPNEKLFF
TRBV30,TRBD2,NA,TRBJ2-2,TGTGCCTGGCAAGCGGGGCCGAACACCGGGGAGCTGTTTTTT,CAWQAGPNTGELFF
TRBV7-9,TRBD2,NA,TRBJ2-7,TGTGCCTCCCTCGGGGGGGAACACGAGCAGTACTTC,CASLGGEHEQYF
TRBV7-3,NA,NA,TRBJ2-5,TGTGCCAGCAGCTGGGACAATAAAGAGACCCAGTACTTC,CASSWDNKETQYF
TRBV6-1,NA,NA,TRBJ1-2,TGTGCCAGCAGGGAGGGACGGAGCTCCAGCTATGGCTACACCTTC,CASREGRSSSYGYTF
TRBV13,TRBD1,NA,TRBJ1-1,TGTGCCAGCAGCTTAGCAGGGGGTAACACTGAAGCTTTCTTT,CASSLAGGNTEAFF
TRBV21-1,NA,NA,TRBJ2-6,TGTGCCAGCAGTAGCCCTTGTTCGGGAGACTCCTCTGGGGCCAACGTCCTGACTTTC,CASSSPCSGDSSGANVLTF
TRBV4-2,TRBD2,NA,TRBJ2-7,TGTGCCAGCAGCCAAGATCTTTTTACTAGCGGGATCTCCTACGAGCAGTACTTC,CASSQDLFTSGISYEQYF
TRBV6-1,TRBD2,NA,TRBJ2-3,TGTGCCAGCAGTGAAACCGGAGCGGGGGAAGATACGCAGTATTTT,CASSETGAGEDTQYF
TRBV5-4,TRBD1,NA,TRBJ1-1,TGTGCCGCCGGACAGGGGGCGATCACTGAAGCTTTCTTT,CAAGQGAITEAFF
TRBV19,NA,NA,TRBJ1-1,TGTGCCAGTAGTATAGATCTAGAAGGCTCAGCTTTCTTT,CASSIDLEGSAFF
TRBV27,TRBD1,NA,TRBJ1-2,TGTGCCAGCAGATCCGGGACAGCCTATGGCTACACCTTC,CASRSGTAYGYTF
TRBV25-1,TRBD2,few,TRBJ2-1,TGTGCCAGCGGACTAGCGGCGACCTACAATGAGCAGTTCTTC,CASGLAATYNEQFF
TRBV6-1,TRBD1,NA,TRBJ1-4,TGTGCCATCCAGGGGGTCAGAACAAATGAAAAACTGTTTTTT,CAIQGVRTNEKLFF
TRBV6-6,NA,NA,TRBJ2-5,TGTGCCAGCAGTTACTCGAGCGCCACTGGGACCCAGTACTTC,CASSYSSATGTQYF
TRBV10-3,NA,few,TRBJ2-5,TGTGCCATCAGTGAGTCGACCCAGGGATTGACCCAGTACTTC,CAISESTQGLTQYF
TRBV9,NA,NA,TRBJ1-4,TGTGCCAGCAGCGTGGGCCAGGGGGAAAAACTGTTTTTT,CASSVGQGEKLFF
TRBV7-9,NA,NA,TRBJ1-4,TGTGCCAGCAGCCCGGTCCGGGCTAATGAAAAACTGTTTTTT,CASSPVRANEKLFF
TRBV5-1,TRBD1,NA,TRBJ1-1,TGCGCCAGCAGCGTGACAGGGTCATCTACTGAAGCTTTCTTT,CASSVTGSSTEAFF
TRBV4-1,TRBD1,few,TRBJ2-7,TGCGCCAGCAGTAAACTCGGGACAGGGCCCCTCGAGCAGTACTTC,CASSKLGTGPLEQYF
TRBV7-8,TRBD2,NA,TRBJ2-3,TGTGCCAGCAGCGGCCTAGGAGCGGGGGAGAATCCAGATACGCAGTATTTT,CASSGLGAGENPDTQYF
TRBV11-2,NA,NA,TRBJ1-5,TGTGCCAGCAGCCAGGACAGTAGAGCCAATCAGCCCCAGCATTTT,CASSQDSRANQPQHF
TRBV15,TRBD2,NA,TRBJ2-3,TGTGCCACCAGCAGAGGGGGGGGTCACGCAGATACGCAGTATTTT,CATSRGGGHADTQYF
TRBV9,TRBD1,NA,TRBJ2-5,TGTGCCAGCAGCCCCGGACAGGCCCAAGAGACCCAGTACTTC,CASSPGQAQETQYF
TRBV4-1,TRBD2,NA,TRBJ2-4,TGCGCCAGCAGCCAACCCACCGGGGGGGACATTCAGTACTTC,CASSQPTGGDIQYF
TRBV28,TRBD1,few,TRBJ1-2,TGTGCCAGCAGTTTAAATATACAGGGGATGAAGGGCTACACCTTC,CASSLNIQGMKGYTF
TRBV11-1,NA,few,TRBJ1-1,TGTGCCAGCAGCTTAGATCGGGACACTGAAGCTTTCTTT,CASSLDRDTEAFF
TRBV7-9,TRBD1,NA,TRBJ2-7,TGTTCCAGCAGCTTAGGGCAGGGGGCTATAAGCTACGAGCAGTACTTC,CSSSLGQGAISYEQYF
TRBV11-3,TRBD2,NA,TRBJ2-7,TGTGCCAGCAGCCCCCTAGCGGGAGCTCTACAGGAGCAGTACTTC,CASSPLAGALQEQYF
TRBV7-8,TRBD2,NA,TRBJ2-3,TGTGCCAGCCAAAACGTCGGGAGGGGGAGCACAGATACGCAGTATTTT,CASQNVGRGSTDTQYF
TRBV6-5,NA,NA,TRBJ1-2,TGTGCCAGCAGTTACCAGGTTAACTATGGCTACACCTTC,CASSYQVNYGYTF